The next 21 T cell receptor beta chains were all read from a single sample in a study of Ad26.COV2.S vaccination and SARS-CoV-2 variants (dated by TCRdb to the early 2020s). Explained via the paper, the treatment or condition label denotes: 19 received Ad26.COV2.S at low or high dose, single or two shots; five or six received placebo; per-sample allocation not given. For vaccine and placebo recipients, repertoires were sequenced using samples collected on day 63 after the first injection. To prepare the library, the immunoSEQ multiplex PCR assay was applied. TCRdb re-hosts the immuneACCESS table, in-frame sequences only. Its copies lack some clones; in the studies checked, an unresolved V gene accounts for under half of them, and the cause for the rest is not known. The sample table contains some 270,000 clones; only one count was recorded for approximately 90% of them. Of the sample, 2.5% to 3.5% falls within the top ten clones.

The sample was peripheral blood, taken in a trial of Ad26.COV2.S vaccine versus placebo. The receptors here all came from a person aged 18 to 65 who received the Ad26.COV2.S COVID-19 vaccine or a placebo.

A few counts support this clone. The chain employs TRBV30 and TRBJ1-1; TRBD1 aligns across 10 bases. This CDR3 is 16 amino acids long. Germline V CDR1 and CDR2: GTSNPN, SVGIG (reference sequence). The J segment lost 1 base and the V segment lost 4 bases, leaving 9 bases of the junction unmatched. The CDR3 loop reads CAWNPLRTGGNTEAFF. The CDR3 DNA sequence: TGTGCCTGGAACCCTCTCCGGACAGGGGGGAACACTGAAGCTTTCTTT. Combining the CDR3 with reference TRBV30 and TRBJ1-1 gives the whole variable domain SQTIHQWPATLVQPVGSPLSLECTVEGTSNPNLYWYRQAAGRGLQLLFYSVGIGQISSEVPQNLSASRPQDRQFILSSKKLLLSDSGFYLCAWNPLRTGGNTEAFFGQGTRLTVV.

The chain employs TRBV15 and TRBJ1-5; D perhaps matches TRBD1 (5 bases). The CDR3 loop spans 15 amino acids. Trimming took off 0 bases at V and 4 bases at J, with 10 bases between the two ends. Germline loops: CDR1 LNHNV, CDR2 YYDKDF (reference sequence). CDR3: CATSRERDRNQPQHF. The CDR3 DNA reads TGTGCCACCAGCAGAGAGAGAGACAGAAATCAGCCCCAGCATTTT.

CDR3 in DNA: TGTGCCAGCAGTTACACGAGACAGGGATTGGACACTGAAGCTTTCTTT. Its protein product is CASSYTRQGLDTEAFF. The gene calls are TRBV6-2 or TRBV6-3 and TRBJ1-1; TRBD1 agrees at 7 bases. This CDR3 comprises 16 residues. The V and J ends lost 2 bases and 3 bases, in that order; junction bases with no gene match: 9. Germline assignment: CDR1 MNHEY and CDR2 SVGEGT.

V and J are TRBV18 and TRBJ1-1; TRBD1 agrees at 7 bases. This CDR3 has 17 residues. J lost 0 bases, V lost 6 bases, and 13 bases had no gene match. The V gene's germline CDR1 is KGHSH and CDR2 LQKENI. The CDR3 DNA sequence: TGTGCCAGCTCGTCGGACAGGTCTACCCTCATGAACACTGAAGCTTTCTTT. As protein: CASSSDRSTLMNTEAFF.

The chain carries TRBV6-2 or TRBV6-3 and TRBJ1-2, with 7 bases fitting TRBD1. V trimming: 6 bases; J trimming: 2 bases; junction bases outside the gene matches: 9. Germline CDR1 MNHEY, CDR2 SVGEGT. The CDR3 totals 15 residues. For the CDR3, the DNA is TGTGCCAGCAGCCGGGCCGGGACAGCCAACTATGGCTACACCTTC. It yields the protein CASSRAGTANYGYTF.

The chain couples TRBV28 to TRBJ2-3, with 7 nucleotides matching TRBD1. J lost 4 bases, V lost 6 bases, and 4 bases had no gene match. Germline V gene data show CDR1 as MDHEN and CDR2 as SYDVKM. The CDR3 contains 13 residues. The CDR3 coding sequence is TGTGCCAGCAGCGACAGGGTGCCAGATACGCAGTATTTT. Residues: CASSDRVPDTQYF.

V usage is TRBV7-2 and J usage is TRBJ1-6; D unresolved. V lost 2 bases and J 6 bases, leaving 8 bases between the germline ends. Germline V gene sequence: CDR1 SGHTA, CDR2 FQGNSA. This CDR3 has 14 residues. CDR3 residues: CASSLWGTNSPLHF. DNA of the CDR3: TGTGCCAGCAGCTTATGGGGAACTAATTCACCCCTCCACTTT.

The rearrangement links TRBV3-1 (or the pseudogene TRBV3-2) to TRBJ2-1, with 8 bases aligning to TRBD2. With V trimmed by 4 bases and J by 2 bases, 7 bases remained unmatched. This CDR3 contains 16 residues. Per the germline V gene, CDR1 is LGHDT and CDR2 is YNNKEL (reference sequence). CDR3: CASSRLTSGAYNEQFF. DNA for the CDR3: TGTGCCAGCAGCCGTCTCACTAGCGGAGCCTACAATGAGCAGTTCTTC.

This clone was counted a single time. The gene calls are TRBV30 and TRBJ2-3, with 10 positions matching TRBD1. CDR1 is GTSNPN, CDR2 SVGIG, per germline (reference sequence). Trimming removed 2 bases from V and 6 bases from J; junction bases left unmatched: 14. The CDR3 has 17 residues. The CDR3 DNA is TGTGCCTGGAGTTCACGGAGAGGACAGGGGGTAATTGATACGCAGTATTTT. It translates to CAWSSRRGQGVIDTQYF.

This clone has only one observation. This sequence joins TRBV18 and TRBJ2-3; 11 nucleotides match TRBD2. The length of the CDR3 is 15 residues. Germline CDR1 KGHSH, CDR2 LQKENI. The trim removed 6 bases at V and 2 bases at J, leaving 4 bases unmatched. CDR3 sequence: CASSRTSGFTDTQYF. The CDR3 DNA reads as TGTGCCAGCTCGCGGACTAGCGGGTTCACAGATACGCAGTATTTT.

V usage is TRBV29-1 and J usage is TRBJ2-5; the match to TRBD2 covers 7 bases. The germline V gene encodes CDR1 SQVTM and CDR2 ANQGSEA. The CDR3 contains 14 residues. V was pared by 6 bases and J by 5 bases, with 12 bases of the junction left unmatched. The CDR3 region is CSVSLAALQETQYF. CDR3 DNA: TGCAGCGTATCCCTAGCGGCGCTCCAGGAGACCCAGTACTTC.

This clone was recorded once. V gene TRBV12-3 or TRBV12-4 combines with J gene TRBJ2-1, with no clear D. The length of the CDR3 is 13 residues. Trimming cost V 4 bases and J 7 bases, with 11 bases left between them. In nucleotides, the CDR3 is TGTGCCAGCAGTTACCTGGCCCTGAATGAGCAGTTCTTC. Its protein product is CASSYLALNEQFF.

V is TRBV5-5 and J is TRBJ1-5; TRBD1 matches at 9 bases. The J segment lost 9 bases and the V segment lost 4 bases, leaving 8 bases of the junction unmatched. There are 14 residues in the CDR3. Germline values: CDR1 SGHKS, CDR2 YYEKEE (reference sequence). For the CDR3, the DNA is TGTGCCAGCAGCGCCGGGACAGGGATATCGCCCCAGCATTTT. Translation: CASSAGTGISPQHF.

The J gene is TRBJ2-1, the V gene TRBV5-1, with TRBD2 matching 8 bases. CDR3 size: 13 residues. J lost 4 bases, V lost 7 bases, and 4 bases had no gene match. The germline V gene has CDR1 SGHRS and CDR2 YFSETQ. CDR3 region: CASGTSGYNEQFF. The CDR3 nucleotides are TGCGCCAGCGGGACTAGTGGGTACAATGAGCAGTTCTTC.

The CDR3 DNA is TGCGCCAGCAGCTTTCAGGACAAGCACTATGGCTACACCTTC. This encodes CASSFQDKHYGYTF. The chain is built from TRBV5-1 and TRBJ1-2; D possibly corresponds to TRBD1 (5 bases). CDR1 and CDR2 (germline): SGHRS, YFSETQ. The CDR3 length is 14 residues. Trimming stripped 2 bases from V and 3 bases from J, with 11 bases between.

The V gene is TRBV4-3, the J gene TRBJ1-4; 9 bases agree with TRBD1. The CDR3 length is 17 residues. Germline CDR1 is LGHNA and CDR2 is YSLEER. With V trimmed by 0 bases and J by 3 bases, 5 bases remained unmatched. The CDR3 nucleotides read TGCGCCAGCAGCCAAGATATTGGGACAGGGCCTAATGAAAAACTGTTTTTT. Residues: CASSQDIGTGPNEKLFF.

CDR3 DNA: TGTGCCACCCTCAAAGGGGCGGGCACAGATACGCAGTATTTT. As protein: CATLKGAGTDTQYF. The chain carries TRBV27 and TRBJ2-3; maybe TRBD1 (5 bases). V dropped 10 bases and J dropped 1 base, with 15 bases sitting between them. CDR3 length: 14 amino acids. Germline V gene sequence: CDR1 MNHEY, CDR2 SMNVEV (reference sequence).

This chain uses TRBV7-9 with TRBJ2-5, with 8 bases fitting TRBD1. CDR3 length equals 14 residues. Germline V gene sequence: CDR1 SEHNR, CDR2 FQNEAQ (reference sequence). With V trimmed by 5 bases and J by 5 bases, 7 bases remained unmatched. CDR3 amino acids: CASSRTGGRETQYF. The CDR3 nucleotides are TGTGCCAGCAGCCGTACAGGGGGGCGGGAGACCCAGTACTTC.

The rearrangement links TRBV2 to TRBJ1-1; D unclear. V shed 2 bases and J shed 1 base, with 8 bases lying between them. CDR1 SNHLY and CDR2 FYNNEI come from the germline V gene. This CDR3 contains 14 residues. The CDR3 sequence is CASSENRENTEAFF. The CDR3 coding sequence is TGTGCCAGCAGTGAAAACCGGGAGAACACTGAAGCTTTCTTT.

The chain couples TRBV12-3 or TRBV12-4 to TRBJ1-1, with TRBD1 matching 7 bases. The CDR3 contains 13 residues. V lost 5 bases, J lost 5 bases, and 5 bases stayed unmatched. The CDR3 DNA reads TGTGCCAGCAGTACAGGGGAGAGGACTGAAGCTTTCTTT. Protein product: CASSTGERTEAFF.

The CDR3 sequence is CASSVGGDPGNTIYF. The CDR3 bases are TGTGCCAGCAGCGTAGGGGGGGACCCTGGAAACACCATATATTTT. This rearrangement joins TRBV9 to TRBJ1-3; maybe TRBD1 (5 bases). The CDR3 loop spans 15 amino acids. The V gene's germline CDR1 is SGDLS and CDR2 YYNGEE. V was clipped by 0 bases and J by 2 bases, with 9 bases between them.